This TCR beta chain was retrieved from a study of blood T cells in healthy people across ages (dated by TCRdb to the mid-2010s). A note on the overall study: In model experiments, template switching captured roughly one uniquely barcoded TCR beta cDNA molecule for every two T cells. The study analyzed two additional independent replicas of 1 million unique cDNA reads from the same blood draw for two donors, one aged 18 to 29 and one aged 80 or older. To avoid experimental bias, donors of different ages were distributed randomly across sequencing lanes. The donors were split into four age groups: young (average about 16 years), middle-aged (39), aged (roughly 60) and long-lived (approximately 80). Using deep sequencing normalized with unique cDNA molecular identifiers, the study measured how TCR beta repertoire diversity changes with age. Results and caveats for the whole study, not just this receptor: The long-lived group showed more naive CD4+ T cells, fewer expanded clones and increased TCR diversity than the aged group, suggesting age selection. Because the CMV infection status of the donors was unknown, age-related changes in expanded clonotypes may potentially have been confounded. Estimates of total diversity based on one million sequenced T cells were considered lower bounds and underestimates. Bulk unsorted PBMC profiling prevented conclusive comparison of naive and antigen-experienced compartments. Observed TCR beta diversity per million T cells fell roughly linearly with age, and a significant reduction was already apparent by age around 44. The percentage of naive T cells measured by flow cytometry correlated strongly with observed TCR beta diversity.

As encoded in the germline V gene, CDR1 is SNHLY while CDR2 is FYNNEI. Trimming costs V 5 bases and J 2 bases, and their ends lie 12 bases apart. The CDR3 spans 15 residues, from the cysteine through the phenylalanine. The retained sequence is limited to the CDR3, 45 bases, with the frame set at the first base. To prepare the library, 5' RACE was applied. Sequenced on an Illumina HiSeq 2500. A second PCR of about 6 to 11 cycles was performed with a sample-barcoded 5' primer and a J-beta primer mix. A template-switch 5' adaptor carrying 12 random nucleotides introduced a unique molecular identifier onto each TCR beta cDNA molecule. At least 2.5 million CDR3-containing paired-end reads were obtained from each sample. First-strand cDNA was synthesized from all RNA with the Mint cDNA synthesis kit, primed by a TRBC-specific oligonucleotide. After uracil-DNA glycosylase treatment, a first 18-cycle PCR used universal primers M1SS and BC2_uni_R on all cDNA. For the original study's pipeline: For normalization, 1 million high-quality reads were randomly selected from each sample, with every read carrying a distinct molecular identifier. Reads with shared molecular identifiers were discarded instead of being binned into consensus sequences. MiTCR, run with a Q25 quality threshold and the strictest error-elimination algorithm, handled CDR3 identification, clonotype clustering and error correction. A nonparametric unseen species model with Euler transformation was used to estimate lower-bound total TCR beta diversity. TCRdb ran its own pipeline on the public reads, namely fastp trimming at Q25 and MiXCR clone calling, and kept in-frame beta chains. Records with the same CDR3 protein are collapsed into one entry carrying the most frequent genes and DNA. The V and J calls reflect TCRdb's pipeline rather than the authors' work. For this sample the table gives about 630,000 distinct CDR3 sequences, of which roughly 20% were detected only once. The ten biggest clones cover approximately 3.7% of the sample.

This clonotype was picked up a small number of times. Which antigen it targets is not known. No clone much larger than this one lies a single base away; base qualities are absent. The donors were roughly 40 Caucasian individuals from Russia, aged roughly 6 to 100 years, who were systemically healthy. Around 10 milliliters of peripheral blood were collected from each donor into EDTA-treated Vacutainer tubes. Ficoll-Paque density-gradient centrifugation was used to isolate PBMCs, with at least 6.5 million per sample. Total RNA was extracted from PBMCs with Trizol reagent, with at least 6 micrograms obtained per sample. The percentages of naive CD45RAhigh/CD27high T cells were determined by flow cytometry on a PBMC aliquot from every donor.

The chain employs TRBV2 and TRBJ2-2; matching of 6 bases hints at TRBD1 as the D gene. The material sequenced was blood. This sequence was found in a man aged 70 or older in good health. The CDR3 in this case is CASSLRDINTGELFF. The sequence in DNA is TGTGCCAGCAGTCTCCGGGACATAAACACCGGGGAGCTGTTTTTT.